The 13 T cell receptor beta chains given below trace back to one sample, sequenced in a study of graft-versus-host responses after intestinal transplantation. Clones were sequenced by immunoSEQ multiplex PCR, and TCRdb holds only the in-frame ones, with some missing. The sample gives 20,000 to 30,000 clones, 75% to 90% of which show up once; 1% to 1.3% is in the top ten. The material was PBMCs, obtained approximately 29 days after intestinal transplant. Every receptor here comes from a human patient who received an intestinal transplant, so some T cells may come from the graft donor.

V usage is TRBV21-1 and J usage is TRBJ1-6. TRBV21-1 is listed as a pseudogene. The CDR3 covers 17 residues. CDR3 sequence: CASSKGGWRNGNSPLHF. The CDR3, as DNA: TGTGCCAGCAGCAAAGGGGGCTGGAGGAATGGTAATTCACCCCTCCACTTT.

The chain combines TRBV5-4 with TRBJ1-2, with TRBD1 as a possible D gene (6 bases). This CDR3 spans 13 amino acids. The germline V gene has CDR1 SGHNT and CDR2 YYREEE (reference sequence). V shed 2 bases and J shed 6 bases, with 11 bases lying between them. CDR3 DNA: TGTGCCAGCAGCTTCCCACAGGGTAATGGCTACACCTTC. As protein: CASSFPQGNGYTF.

The J gene is TRBJ1-4, the V gene TRBV5-1, with 7 bases lining up with TRBD1. This CDR3 is 16 amino acids long. Germline loops: CDR1 SGHRS, CDR2 YFSETQ. V shed 3 bases, J shed 4 bases, and the junction held 9 bases outside the gene matches. CDR3 region: CASSSTGNTVNEKLFF. The CDR3 coding sequence is TGCGCCAGCAGCTCGACAGGGAATACTGTTAATGAAAAACTGTTTTTT.

The rearrangement links TRBV4-1 to TRBJ1-4; D might be TRBD1 (6 bases). The germline V and J ends were trimmed by 2 bases and 4 bases, with 11 bases remaining between them. CDR1 is MGHRA, CDR2 YSYEKL, per germline. The CDR3 has 15 residues. The CDR3 sequence is CASSQPGARNEKLFF. CDR3 in DNA: TGCGCCAGCAGCCAACCGGGGGCCCGTAATGAAAAACTGTTTTTT.

This clone came up once. This same CDR3 is encoded by further DNA sequences in the sample. J is TRBJ2-7 and V is TRBV5-1; D may correspond to TRBD1 or TRBD2 (5 bases each). Germline CDR1 SGHRS, CDR2 YFSETQ. CDR3 size: 16 residues. V gave up 5 bases and J gave up 0 bases, with 18 bases separating them. CDR3: CASSFLTGPSSYEQYF. The CDR3 DNA sequence: TGCGCCAGCAGTTTTCTGACGGGGCCTTCCTCCTACGAGCAGTACTTC.

This clone has just a few counts. V is TRBV7-9 and J is TRBJ1-4; tentatively, D is TRBD1 (6 bases). V lost 1 base, J lost 7 bases, and 16 bases lay in between. CDR1 SEHNR and CDR2 FQNEAQ come from the germline V gene (reference sequence). The CDR3 is 16 residues long. Written as DNA, the CDR3 is TGTGCCAGCAGCTTAGGACGTAGGGGGGAGGGTGAAAAACTGTTTTTT. Amino acid sequence: CASSLGRRGEGEKLFF.

The chain recombines TRBV27 with TRBJ2-1; D uncertain. The V gene lost 1 base and the J gene lost 5 bases, with 6 bases spanning the gap. The CDR3 contains 13 residues. Germline CDR1 and CDR2: MNHEY and SMNVEV (reference sequence). This chain's CDR3 is CASSLLGNNEQFF. The CDR3 DNA is TGTGCCAGCAGTTTATTAGGAAACAATGAGCAGTTCTTC.

The chain joins TRBV2 to TRBJ2-2; no clear D. Trimming shortened V by 8 bases and J by 4 bases, and 8 bases separated the two germline ends. The CDR3 totals 12 residues. Germline CDR1 is SNHLY and CDR2 is FYNNEI. The CDR3 sequence: CASVLPTGELFF. The CDR3 DNA reads TGTGCCAGCGTCCTGCCCACCGGGGAGCTGTTTTTT.

The table lists this clone with a few counts. This chain uses TRBV5-6 with TRBJ2-5, with 14 bases aligning to TRBD2. Germline V gives CDR1 SGHDT, CDR2 YYEEEE. This CDR3 spans 17 amino acids. V was clipped by 5 bases and J by 5 bases; unmatched bases: 11. This CDR3 reads CASRRLAGGPSVETQYF. CDR3 nucleotides: TGTGCCAGCAGAAGACTAGCGGGAGGGCCCTCTGTGGAGACCCAGTACTTC.

Concerning this clone: This specimen includes other DNA sequences encoding the same CDR3. This rearrangement joins TRBV19 to TRBJ1-4; no clear D. The CDR3 loop spans 14 amino acids. CDR1 is LNHDA, CDR2 SQIVND, per germline (reference sequence). Trimming shortened V by 6 bases and J by 8 bases, and 16 bases separated the two germline ends. The CDR3 is CASSLRGDGEKLFF. The CDR3 DNA reads TGTGCCAGTAGCCTGCGGGGAGACGGGGAAAAACTGTTTTTT.

This clone was counted a single time. The rearrangement links TRBV11-2 to TRBJ1-1; TRBD1 matches at 7 bases. The CDR3 length is 12 residues. Looked up from germline, CDR1 is SGHAT and CDR2 is FQNNGV. With V trimmed by 4 bases and J by 7 bases, 3 bases remained unmatched. CDR3 in DNA: TGTGCCAGCAGCTCGGGACAGATTGAAGCTTTCTTT. The encoded protein is CASSSGQIEAFF.

The rearrangement joins TRBV6-6 to TRBJ1-2; TRBD1 matches at 10 bases. With 7 bases clipped from V and 4 bases from J, the junction kept 9 bases outside the gene matches. This CDR3 is 15 amino acids long. The germline V gene has CDR1 MNHNY and CDR2 SVGAGI (reference sequence). CDR3 nucleotides: TGTGCCAGCATTCCCACGGACAGGGGGTCCTATGGCTACACCTTC. Its translation: CASIPTDRGSYGYTF.

This rearrangement joins TRBV19 to TRBJ2-3; no firm D call. Trimming shortened V by 5 bases and J by 0 bases, and 12 bases separated the two germline ends. CDR1 is LNHDA and CDR2 is SQIVND in the germline V gene (reference sequence). This CDR3 spans 15 amino acids. The CDR3, as DNA: TGTGCCAGTAGTCATACAACACTAAGCACAGATACGCAGTATTTT. Its protein is CASSHTTLSTDTQYF. Drawing the rest from reference TRBV19 and TRBJ2-3, the complete variable domain is DGGITQSPKYLFRKEGQNVTLSCEQNLNHDAMYWYRQDPGQGLRLIYYSQIVNDFQKGDIAEGYSVSREKKESFPLTVTSAQKNPTAFYLCASSHTTLSTDTQYFGPGTRLTVL.